The entry below gives a single TCR beta chain sequence along with its context. The antigen is unknown. The record originates from a study of T cell repertoires in cytomegalovirus infection. Study in general: TCR beta signatures that were public indicated CMV infection and matching HLA type. Notes on the study in general: HLA-C-restricted CMV clonotypes gave the most frequent clonotype in two of eight donors.

The CDR3 is made up of 15 amino acids. Germline CDR1 and CDR2: SGHRS and YFSETQ. V lost 0 bases to trimming and J lost 3 bases, with 12 bases between them. Each CDR3 protein is one row after TCRdb ran MiXCR on the reads. The table has around 530,000 distinct CDR3 sequences, more than 25% seen once. Input material: PBMCs. The chain uses TRBV5-1 and TRBJ1-1, with D uncertain. This sequence originates from a human donor in good health (CMV status not recorded). Some clones in this sample may be carry-over from other donors' samples. CDR3 residues: CASSLEAGSHTEAFF. The CDR3 DNA reads TGCGCCAGCAGCTTGGAGGCCGGGTCCCACACTGAAGCTTTCTTT.